Sequencing of this T cell receptor beta chain was carried out in a study of cytomegalovirus exposure and HLA in healthy donors. Study-wide results and caveats: One variant, a missense change in DCLRE1C, was linked in a later analysis to TCR beta V- and J-gene trimming. Productive status was seen about 90% or about 30% of the time for most TCR beta V segments in an earlier analysis. Solely CMV serostatus was available to characterize immune exposure.

The V segment lost 6 bases and the J segment 3 bases; nucleotides outside the gene matches: 2. CDR3 length equals 13 residues. Looked up from germline, CDR1 is MNHNS and CDR2 is SASEGT. Note on this clone: The antigen is not known.

A multiplex PCR was run with 60 Vbeta primers and 13 Jbeta primers. TCRdb keeps only in-frame clones here, not all; method: immunoSEQ multiplex PCR. The data show under 200,000 clones, roughly three quarters seen once. Material: PBMCs. The clonotype comes from a male donor in good health and CMV-seropositive. V and J are TRBV6-1 and TRBJ1-5; TRBD1 matches 7 bases. CDR3 bases: TGTGCCAGCAGACAGGGGAACAATCAGCCCCAGCATTTT. Its translation: CASRQGNNQPQHF.